This T cell receptor beta chain was identified during a study of blood T cell repertoires in COVID-19. On the study more broadly: PBMCs, B-cell-depleted T cells, or T cells provided the cDNA or gDNA that made up the material.

Per the original methods: Using reference gene primer amplification, nucleated cell counts were estimated. TCRdb keeps only in-frame clones here, not all; method: immunoSEQ multiplex PCR. That table gives V, J and clone size, and the DNA gave D and trimming. The repertoire consists of about 220,000 clones, with about 88% occurring once and the leading ten covering just over 0.7%. CDR1 and CDR2 from the germline V gene are GTSNPN and SVGIG (reference sequence). The CDR3 is made up of 14 amino acids. V trimming: 7 bases; J trimming: 1 base; junction bases outside the gene matches: 6. This clone was found once.

This TCR was sampled from a man aged 40-55 years with acute or convalescent COVID-19. The specimen sequenced was peripheral blood. V usage is TRBV30 and J usage is TRBJ1-3; 8 positions match TRBD1. The CDR3, as DNA: TGTGCCTCAAATACAGGGGGATCTGGAAACACCATATATTTT. Protein product: CASNTGGSGNTIYF.